Reported below is one T cell receptor (beta chain). The entry originates in a study of blood T cell repertoires in COVID-19. It was during active infection that Seattle patients were enrolled and then longitudinally followed. The assay was immunoSEQ multiplex PCR, and TCRdb's table has in-frame clones only and misses some. The sample shows about 300,000 clones, nearly 90% of them seen only once. The germline CDR1 and CDR2 sequences are KGHSH and LQKENI. V was clipped by 2 bases and J by 6 bases, with 17 bases between them. The CDR3 runs 15 residues. This chain uses TRBV18 with TRBJ2-7; D is ambiguous. The source of this sequence is a woman younger than 45 with COVID-19, enrolled during active disease. Sequenced material: peripheral blood. Written as DNA, the CDR3 is TGTGCCAGCTCACCAATCAACCGCGAAACGGGCGAGCAGTACTTC. It codes for CASSPINRETGEQYF.